These T cell receptor beta chains were read from a single sample in a study of T-cell reconstitution after alpha-beta-depleted transplantation in children. TCRdb analysed the PCR reads with MiXCR anew, one entry per CDR3 protein. The sample lists about 400,000 distinct CDR3 sequences, 20% occurring once. The specimen was PBMCs from the stem cell graft donor, collected from the stem cell graft. These receptors were obtained from a human donor who donated a stem cell graft to a child with acute myeloid leukemia. CDR3s include the opening cysteine and the closing phenylalanine or tryptophan. A D gene is named only where the DNA matches it firmly. Part of the rows lack a size; the others show once, few, many or a class for expanded clones.

v_call: TRBV7-9; j_call: TRBJ2-3; clone_size: .; d_call: TRBD2; cdr3_nt: TGTGCCAGCAGCCACAGCGGGAGTAGCACAGATACGCAGTATTTT; cdr3_aa: CASSHSGSSTDTQYF
v_call: TRBV20-1; j_call: TRBJ2-3; clone_size: few; d_call: TRBD1; cdr3_nt: TGCAGTGCTAGAGGGACAGGGCAGGATACGCAGTATTTT; cdr3_aa: CSARGTGQDTQYF
v_call: TRBV12-3/TRBV12-4; j_call: TRBJ1-4; clone_size: .; d_call: .; cdr3_nt: TGTGCCAGCAGCGCGACGGGGTCCGTGGGGGAAAAACTGTTTTTT; cdr3_aa: CASSATGSVGEKLFF
v_call: TRBV12-3/TRBV12-4; j_call: TRBJ2-7; clone_size: .; d_call: .; cdr3_nt: TGTGCCAGCAGTTTAGCTCGATTGGAGGGATACGAGCAGTACTTC; cdr3_aa: CASSLARLEGYEQYF
v_call: TRBV12-3/TRBV12-4; j_call: TRBJ2-5; clone_size: .; d_call: .; cdr3_nt: TGTGCCAGCAGTTTAGCGCTTACTAGAACTGTGGAGACCCAGTACTTC; cdr3_aa: CASSLALTRTVETQYF
v_call: TRBV7-3; j_call: TRBJ2-1; clone_size: .; d_call: .; cdr3_nt: TGTGCCAGCAGCTTCGACCGGGACGGCTACAATGAGCAGTTCTTC; cdr3_aa: CASSFDRDGYNEQFF
v_call: TRBV5-1; j_call: TRBJ2-7; clone_size: .; d_call: TRBD1; cdr3_nt: TGCGCCAGCAGCTTGGAGGCGGGACAGGGATACGAGCAGTACTTC; cdr3_aa: CASSLEAGQGYEQYF
v_call: TRBV7-9; j_call: TRBJ2-3; clone_size: few; d_call: .; cdr3_nt: TGTGCCAGCAGCCCCTCTCCGGGGAGCACAGATACGCAGTATTTT; cdr3_aa: CASSPSPGSTDTQYF
v_call: TRBV7-6; j_call: TRBJ2-3; clone_size: .; d_call: .; cdr3_nt: TGTGCCAGCAGCTCCCGGGCGGGGGATACGCAGTATTTT; cdr3_aa: CASSSRAGDTQYF
v_call: TRBV7-6; j_call: TRBJ2-1; clone_size: few; d_call: .; cdr3_nt: TGTGCCAGCAGCTTAGGCCATCCACGGGGCAATGAGCAGTTCTTC; cdr3_aa: CASSLGHPRGNEQFF
v_call: TRBV29-1; j_call: TRBJ2-3; clone_size: many; d_call: TRBD2; cdr3_nt: TGCAGCACGTCCACCCTAGCGGGTGGGGATACGCAGTATTTT; cdr3_aa: CSTSTLAGGDTQYF
v_call: TRBV5-1; j_call: TRBJ2-5; clone_size: once; d_call: .; cdr3_nt: TGCGCCAGCAGCTCGGGGACGGGCCAAGAGACCCAGTACTTC; cdr3_aa: CASSSGTGQETQYF
v_call: TRBV7-6; j_call: TRBJ1-6; clone_size: .; d_call: .; cdr3_nt: TGTGCCAGCAGCTTAAGCTCAACAGGGATCGGTTCACCCCTCCACTTT; cdr3_aa: CASSLSSTGIGSPLHF
v_call: TRBV20-1; j_call: TRBJ2-3; clone_size: many; d_call: .; cdr3_nt: TGCAGTGCTAGTTTCACCACAGATACGCAGTATTTT; cdr3_aa: CSASFTTDTQYF
v_call: TRBV24-1; j_call: TRBJ2-1; clone_size: many; d_call: TRBD1; cdr3_nt: TGTGCCACCAGTGGCGCAGCAGGGGGACGGAATGAGCAGTTCTTC; cdr3_aa: CATSGAAGGRNEQFF
v_call: TRBV29-1; j_call: TRBJ2-3; clone_size: few; d_call: .; cdr3_nt: TGCAGCGCCGATAGTGGGAGCATGGCAGATACGCAGTATTTT; cdr3_aa: CSADSGSMADTQYF